This TCR beta chain was captured in a study of blood T cell repertoires in COVID-19. Whole-study context: Sample material is recorded as cDNA or gDNA derived from T cells, B-cell-depleted T cells, or PBMCs.

Per the original methods: It was from reference gene primer amplification that nucleated cell counts were estimated. Assay: immunoSEQ multiplex PCR; the TCRdb copy retains only in-frame clones and omits some. V, J and clone size are taken as reported in that table, and D and trimming were inferred from the DNA itself. Counted here are under 300,000 clones, about 89% occurring once; the ten biggest clones make up less than 1%. This CDR3 comprises 15 residues. Trimming removed 1 base at V and 4 bases at J, with 13 bases between. In germline, CDR1 is SGHRS, CDR2 YFSETQ. Input material: peripheral blood. The rearrangement joins TRBV5-1 to TRBJ2-3; D possibly corresponds to TRBD2 (6 bases). The sequence derives from a woman aged 35 to 49 who had recovered from COVID-19. As DNA, the CDR3 is TGCGCCAGCAGCTTGAGTTCCGGGAGCGCAGATACGCAGTATTTT. It specifies CASSLSSGSADTQYF. The full variable domain, rest sourced from reference TRBV5-1 and TRBJ2-3, is KAGVTQTPRYLIKTRGQQVTLSCSPISGHRSVSWYQQTPGQGLQFLFEYFSETQRNKGNFPGRFSGRQFSNSRSEMNVSTLELGDSALYLCASSLSSGSADTQYFGPGTRLTVL.